One and the same sample provided the 22 T cell receptor beta chains below, sequenced in a study of OX40 agonist ivuxolimab in advanced cancers. Libraries came from the immunoSEQ multiplex PCR assay. TCRdb holds this immuneACCESS table with in-frame rearrangements only. Some clones are missing; in checked studies, unresolved V genes explain under half, and the rest has no known cause. In this sample the table shows approximately 60,000 clones, over 90% of which occur a single time. The ten most abundant clones make up around 18% of the sample. The input for sequencing was CD4+ or CD8+ T cells sorted from blood, taken in a trial of the OX40 agonist ivuxolimab. The origin of the receptors is an adult with an advanced solid tumor such as melanoma, head and neck, liver or kidney cancer.

The rearrangement links TRBV7-2 to TRBJ2-1; the match to TRBD2 covers 7 bases. The V gene end was trimmed by 7 bases and the J gene end by 0 bases; junction bases not matched to a gene: 9. From germline, CDR1 is SGHTA and CDR2 FQGNSA. The CDR3 consists of 16 residues. The CDR3 coding sequence is TGTGCCAGCACCGGGGAGGGACCAACCTCCTACAATGAGCAGTTCTTC. It is translated as CASTGEGPTSYNEQFF.

The rearrangement links TRBV9 to TRBJ2-7; the match to TRBD2 covers 11 bases. The V and J ends lost 3 bases and 2 bases, in that order; junction bases with no gene match: 7. CDR3 size: 16 residues. Germline CDR1 SGDLS, CDR2 YYNGEE. The CDR3 region is CASSGTASGRPYEQYF. DNA of the CDR3: TGTGCCAGCAGCGGGACAGCTAGCGGGAGGCCCTACGAGCAGTACTTC.

The table lists this clone with a count of one. The J gene is TRBJ1-2, the V gene TRBV19, with D unresolved. Germline assignment: CDR1 LNHDA and CDR2 SQIVND (reference sequence). This CDR3 spans 14 amino acids. Trimming stripped 2 bases from V and 4 bases from J, with 11 bases between. CDR3 DNA: TGTGCCAGTAGTATACGCACAGCGAGCTATGGCTACACCTTC. Amino acids: CASSIRTASYGYTF.

V is TRBV28 and J is TRBJ2-5; D is perhaps TRBD2 (5 bases). This CDR3 comprises 13 residues. The V gene's germline CDR1 is MDHEN and CDR2 SYDVKM. The V end was cut by 7 bases, the J end by 4 bases, with 13 bases between. The CDR3 sequence: CASTQRGRETQYF. In DNA, the CDR3 is TGTGCCAGCACCCAGCGAGGGAGAGAGACCCAGTACTTC.

This chain uses TRBV6-1 with TRBJ2-6; D ambiguous. The CDR3 has 16 residues. V shed 2 bases and J shed 0 bases, with 8 bases lying between them. CDR1 and CDR2 from the germline V gene are MNHNS and SASEGT. The CDR3 nucleotides read TGTGCCAGCAGTGAATTCCCTAACTCTGGGGCCAACGTCCTGACTTTC. Its translation: CASSEFPNSGANVLTF.

The V gene is TRBV5-1, the J gene TRBJ1-3; D is uncertain. Trimming stripped 0 bases from V and 3 bases from J, with 10 bases between. Looked up from germline, CDR1 is SGHRS and CDR2 is YFSETQ. This CDR3 is built from 15 residues. CDR3 DNA: TGCGCCAGCAGCTTGGTGGGCCTAGTTGGAAACACCATATATTTT. This gives the protein CASSLVGLVGNTIYF.

V usage is TRBV29-1 and J usage is TRBJ2-7; TRBD2 aligns across 9 bases. Germline CDR1 SQVTM, CDR2 ANQGSEA. The V gene end was trimmed by 4 bases and the J gene end by 4 bases; junction bases not matched to a gene: 8. The CDR3 consists of 14 residues. CDR3 sequence (DNA): TGCAGCGTTGCGGCGGGAGGGGTGAATTACGAGCAGTACTTC. Protein product: CSVAAGGVNYEQYF.

The chain joins TRBV7-9 to TRBJ2-7; perhaps TRBD1 as D (6 bases). The CDR3 sequence is 15 residues long. Trimming cost V 2 bases and J 3 bases, with 14 bases left between them. Germline CDR1 SEHNR, CDR2 FQNEAQ (reference sequence). The CDR3 is CASSLPQGLSYEQYF. The CDR3 nucleotides read TGTGCCAGCAGCTTACCTCAGGGGCTGAGCTACGAGCAGTACTTC.

The J gene is TRBJ1-1, the V gene TRBV7-9; D gene ambiguous. Germline loops: CDR1 SEHNR, CDR2 FQNEAQ (reference sequence). This CDR3 region has 16 residues. With 3 bases removed from V and 3 bases from J, the gap between germline ends came to 17 bases. The chain's CDR3 is CASSFPLGGDDTEAFF. DNA for the CDR3: TGTGCCAGCAGCTTTCCCCTGGGTGGTGATGACACTGAAGCTTTCTTT.

The rearrangement links TRBV7-9 to TRBJ2-7, with D hard to call. CDR1 SEHNR and CDR2 FQNEAQ come from the germline V gene (reference sequence). Deletions cut 1 base from V and 3 bases from J, with 10 bases between. CDR3 length equals 14 residues. DNA of the CDR3: TGTGCCAGCAGCTTAGGTCCGGGTCTCTACGAGCAGTACTTC. The encoded protein is CASSLGPGLYEQYF.

The chain joins TRBV4-3 to TRBJ2-1; 10 nucleotides match TRBD2. The CDR3 has 19 residues. V gave up 2 bases and J gave up 0 bases; unmatched junction bases: 10. The germline V gene encodes CDR1 LGHNA and CDR2 YSLEER. The CDR3 is CASSQTPGLAMSSYNEQFF. As DNA, the CDR3 is TGCGCCAGCAGCCAAACGCCGGGACTAGCGATGAGCTCCTACAATGAGCAGTTCTTC.

CDR3: CASSLSIPPGQGYEQYF. The CDR3, as DNA: TGTGCCAGCAGTTTGTCAATACCCCCGGGACAGGGCTACGAGCAGTACTTC. The rearrangement links TRBV27 to TRBJ2-7; 9 positions match TRBD1. This CDR3 has 17 residues. V shed 3 bases and J 3 bases; nucleotides not matched to a gene: 12. CDR1 is MNHEY and CDR2 is SMNVEV in the germline V gene (reference sequence).

The V and J genes are TRBV7-6 and TRBJ2-7, with D possibly matching TRBD1 (7 bases). This CDR3 is built from 15 residues. The germline V gene encodes CDR1 SGHVS and CDR2 FNYEAQ. V was cut by 0 bases and J by 1 base, with 10 bases left in between. The CDR3 nucleotides are TGTGCCAGCAGCTTAGCCGCAGGGGGGTCCTACGAGCAGTACTTC. Its translation is CASSLAAGGSYEQYF.

The chain couples TRBV7-3 to TRBJ2-1, with D perhaps matching TRBD2 (6 bases). V lost 5 bases and J 7 bases, leaving 18 bases between the germline ends. Germline CDR1 reads SGHTA; CDR2 reads FQGTGA. This CDR3 is built from 15 residues. The DNA of the CDR3 is TGTGCCAGCAGCCTGGGGGTGGGAGGCCTGAATGAGCAGTTCTTC. Protein sequence: CASSLGVGGLNEQFF.

The J gene is TRBJ2-1, the V gene TRBV7-8; 11 bases agree with TRBD2. V dropped 5 bases and J dropped 8; count of bases not matched to a gene: 11. The CDR3 has 16 residues. Germline values: CDR1 SGHVS, CDR2 FQNEAQ. CDR3 loop: CASSGLAGGAGDEQFF. Here the CDR3 DNA reads TGTGCCAGCAGCGGGCTAGCGGGAGGAGCTGGGGATGAGCAGTTCTTC.

The genes are TRBV19 and TRBJ2-7; D call uncertain. V lost 0 bases, J lost 3 bases, and 6 bases lay in between. The germline CDR1 and CDR2 sequences are LNHDA and SQIVND (reference sequence). CDR3 length: 13 residues. The CDR3 DNA reads TGTGCCAGTAGTATAGATGGCGACTACGAGCAGTACTTC. Protein sequence: CASSIDGDYEQYF.

The V call is TRBV11-2, the J call TRBJ2-7; 8 bases agree with TRBD1. Trimming at V came to 4 bases and at J to 2 bases, leaving 7 bases not matched to a gene. Germline CDR1 SGHAT, CDR2 FQNNGV. This CDR3 is built from 15 residues. CDR3 protein: CASSSVRDRTYEQYF. The CDR3 nucleotides are TGTGCCAGCAGCTCGGTCCGGGACAGGACCTACGAGCAGTACTTC.

The chain combines TRBV9 with TRBJ2-7; TRBD2 matches at 13 bases. Germline CDR1 and CDR2: SGDLS and YYNGEE. The CDR3 has 16 residues. The junction had 4 bases not matched to a gene; V was cut back by 0 bases and J by 4 bases. CDR3 DNA: TGTGCCAGCAGCGTAGGACTAGCGGGAGGAGGATACGAGCAGTACTTC. It yields the protein CASSVGLAGGGYEQYF.

The chain links TRBV19 to TRBJ2-1; 14 bases align to TRBD2. CDR1 is LNHDA, CDR2 SQIVND, per germline (reference sequence). Trimming cost V 4 bases and J 6 bases; bases outside gene matches: 2. The CDR3 is made up of 15 amino acids. In nucleotides, the CDR3 is TGTGCCAGTAGTAGGACTAGCGGGAGGTCCAATGAGCAGTTCTTC. It yields the protein CASSRTSGRSNEQFF. Full variable domain (remainder filled in from reference TRBV19 and TRBJ2-1): DGGITQSPKYLFRKEGQNVTLSCEQNLNHDAMYWYRQDPGQGLRLIYYSQIVNDFQKGDIAEGYSVSREKKESFPLTVTSAQKNPTAFYLCASSRTSGRSNEQFFGPGTRLTVL.

This clone was recorded once. This chain links TRBV9 with TRBJ2-1, with 9 bases fitting TRBD2. The V gene end was trimmed by 4 bases and the J gene end by 6 bases; junction bases not matched to a gene: 8. The CDR3 sequence is 15 residues long. CDR1 is SGDLS, CDR2 YYNGEE, per germline. The CDR3 is CASSRTSGLGNEQFF. CDR3 bases: TGTGCCAGCAGCCGTACTAGCGGGCTCGGCAATGAGCAGTTCTTC.

This chain joins TRBV13 and TRBJ2-3; D not resolved. Trimming removed 2 bases at V and 7 bases at J, with 7 bases between. The CDR3 extends over 12 amino acids. CDR1 PRHDT and CDR2 FYEKMQ come from the germline V gene (reference sequence). Written as DNA, the CDR3 is TGTGCCAGCAGCTTAAGGGTGAATACGCAGTATTTT. This encodes CASSLRVNTQYF.

V is TRBV4-3 and J is TRBJ2-5, with D unclear. Germline CDR1 and CDR2: LGHNA and YSLEER. Trimming pared 5 bases from V and 2 bases from J, leaving 12 bases between. CDR3 size: 14 residues. The CDR3 nucleotides are TGCGCCAGCAGCTCAGACCAACTTCAAGAGACCCAGTACTTC. Its translation: CASSSDQLQETQYF.